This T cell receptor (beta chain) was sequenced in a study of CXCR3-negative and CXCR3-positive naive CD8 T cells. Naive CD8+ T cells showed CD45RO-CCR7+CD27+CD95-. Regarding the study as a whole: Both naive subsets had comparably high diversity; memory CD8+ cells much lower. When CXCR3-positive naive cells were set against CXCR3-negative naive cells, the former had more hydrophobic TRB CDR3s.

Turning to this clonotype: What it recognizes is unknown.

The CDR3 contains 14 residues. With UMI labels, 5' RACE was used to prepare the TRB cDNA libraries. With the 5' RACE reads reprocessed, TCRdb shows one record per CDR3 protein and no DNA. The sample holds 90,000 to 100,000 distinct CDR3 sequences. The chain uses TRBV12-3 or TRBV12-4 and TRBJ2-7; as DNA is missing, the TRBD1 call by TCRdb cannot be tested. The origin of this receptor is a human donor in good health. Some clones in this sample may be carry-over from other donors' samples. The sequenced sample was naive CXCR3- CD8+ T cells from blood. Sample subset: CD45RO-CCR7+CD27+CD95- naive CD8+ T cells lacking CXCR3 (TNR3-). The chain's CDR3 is CASSSPSTGVEQYF.